These T cell receptor beta chains were read from a single sample in a study of OX40 agonist ivuxolimab in advanced cancers. Using immunoSEQ multiplex PCR, the repertoire was profiled, and TCRdb retains in-frame clones only, with some absent. The repertoire holds over 50,000 clones, with 82% as singletons. Sequenced material: CD4+ or CD8+ T cells sorted from blood, taken in a trial of the OX40 agonist ivuxolimab. The source is an adult with an advanced solid tumor such as melanoma, head and neck, liver or kidney cancer. Each CDR3 is given with its conserved first and last residue. The order of the fields is clone size, D gene, V gene, J gene, CDR3 protein, CDR3 DNA. The D gene is left open where the match is weak. The size field is filled for only some rows; it gives once, few, many or a size class.

.	.	TRBV20-1	TRBJ2-5	CSNARAETQYF	TGCAGTAACGCGCGGGCGGAGACCCAGTACTTC
.	.	TRBV18	TRBJ1-5	CASSPAINQPQHF	TGTGCCAGCTCACCGGCCATTAATCAGCCCCAGCATTTT
.	.	TRBV11-3	TRBJ2-3	CASSPGLGEHTDTQYF	TGTGCCAGCAGCCCAGGACTCGGGGAACACACAGATACGCAGTATTTT
few	.	TRBV18	TRBJ2-1	CASSPSGTGQFF	TGTGCCAGCTCACCCTCCGGGACGGGGCAGTTCTTC
few	.	TRBV25-1	TRBJ2-7	CAQRYEQYF	TGTGCCCAGCGATACGAGCAGTACTTC
once	TRBD2	TRBV7-8	TRBJ2-1	CASSLRLAGGGEQFF	TGTGCCAGCAGCTTAAGGCTAGCGGGAGGAGGAGAGCAGTTCTTC
.	.	TRBV28	TRBJ1-5	CASSFPNQPQHF	TGTGCCAGCAGTTTTCCAAATCAGCCCCAGCATTTT
.	TRBD1	TRBV6-1	TRBJ2-1	CASSEQFLGQGYNEQFF	TGTGCCAGCAGTGAACAGTTTTTGGGACAGGGGTACAATGAGCAGTTCTTC
.	.	TRBV18	TRBJ2-7	CASSQGTPSTYEQYF	TGTGCCAGCTCACAAGGGACTCCCTCCACCTACGAGCAGTACTTC
.	.	TRBV18	TRBJ2-7	CASSPQGQGFSYEQYF	TGTGCCAGCTCACCACAAGGGCAGGGGTTTTCCTACGAGCAGTACTTC
.	TRBD2	TRBV28	TRBJ2-5	CASSSGLAGVETQYF	TGTGCCAGCAGCTCGGGACTAGCGGGAGTAGAGACCCAGTACTTC
.	.	TRBV5-1	TRBJ2-7	CASSLQDGSYEQYF	TGCGCCAGCAGCTTGCAGGACGGCTCCTACGAGCAGTACTTC
few	.	TRBV18	TRBJ2-3	CASSPPDYGTDTQYF	TGTGCCAGCTCACCACCGGATTATGGGACAGATACGCAGTATTTT
.	.	TRBV30	TRBJ1-2	CAWSARGYTF	TGTGCCTGGAGTGCCCGAGGCTACACCTTC
once	.	TRBV28	TRBJ2-4	CASLGQGQNIQYF	TGTGCCAGCCTGGGGCAGGGTCAAAACATTCAGTACTTC
few	.	TRBV30	TRBJ1-3	CAWRNRQANGNTIYF	TGTGCCTGGAGGAACCGACAGGCAAATGGAAACACCATATATTTT
.	.	TRBV19	TRBJ1-1	CASSITNEYTEAFF	TGTGCCAGTAGTATCACTAACGAATACACTGAAGCTTTCTTT
.	.	TRBV6-6	TRBJ2-3	CASSYRKRIATDTQYF	TGTGCCAGCAGTTACCGGAAGCGGATAGCCACAGATACGCAGTATTTT
.	.	TRBV18	TRBJ2-7	CASSSDSYEQYF	TGTGCCAGCTCGTCGGACAGTTACGAGCAGTACTTC
.	.	TRBV4-2	TRBJ1-2	CASSRQDLAVLANYGYTF	TGTGCCAGCAGCCGCCAGGATTTGGCGGTCCTCGCTAACTATGGCTACACCTTC
.	TRBD2	TRBV30	TRBJ2-7	CAWTQSPTSGRYEQYF	TGTGCCTGGACTCAAAGTCCGACTAGCGGGAGGTACGAGCAGTACTTC
.	.	TRBV4-3	TRBJ1-6	CASSQDRVNSPLHF	TGCGCCAGCAGCCAAGACAGGGTTAATTCACCCCTCCACTTT
.	.	TRBV18	TRBJ1-4	CASSPGLKEKLFF	TGTGCCAGCTCACCGGGACTAAAGGAAAAACTGTTTTTT
.	.	TRBV5-1	TRBJ2-3	CASSPDSSTDTQYF	TGCGCCAGCAGCCCGGACAGTTCCACAGATACGCAGTATTTT
few	TRBD2	TRBV10-3	TRBJ2-3	CAITDRLAGVTDTQYF	TGTGCCATCACCGACAGACTAGCGGGAGTAACGGATACGCAGTATTTT
few	TRBD2	TRBV10-3	TRBJ2-1	CAIGGGGRSNNEQFF	TGTGCCATCGGGGGTGGCGGGAGATCGAACAATGAGCAGTTCTTC
.	.	TRBV11-1	TRBJ2-1	CASSPRLYGSSMFF	TGTGCCAGCAGCCCCAGACTTTACGGGAGTTCCATGTTCTTC
once	.	TRBV28	TRBJ1-2	CASSPPRGVRGYTF	TGTGCCAGCAGTCCCCCCCGCGGGGTTCGTGGCTACACCTTC
.	.	TRBV5-4	TRBJ2-7	CASSVSVGAYEQYF	TGTGCCAGCAGCGTTAGCGTTGGGGCCTACGAGCAGTACTTC
.	TRBD1	TRBV23-1	TRBJ1-1	CASSPNRDRGTEAFF	TGCGCCAGCAGTCCTAACCGGGACAGGGGCACTGAAGCTTTCTTT
.	.	TRBV5-4	TRBJ2-3	CASSGQGAQPGLAGKYTQYF	TGTGCCAGCAGCGGACAGGGGGCGCAACCCGGACTAGCGGGGAAATATACGCAGTATTTT
.	.	TRBV7-9	TRBJ2-2	CASSLLRGTGELFF	TGTGCCAGCAGCCTCCTCCGGGGGACCGGGGAGCTGTTTTTT